This TCR beta chain appears in the sequencing data of a study of shared clonotypes between healthy human individuals. Regarding this clone: Its antigen remains unidentified.

Whole-study results and caveats: Clonotypes shared by all four donors outscored non-shared clonotypes in generation probability. Naive subsets, compared against memory subsets, generally had larger estimated richness values.

Original processing notes: ImmunoSEQ junction-only sequences lacked quality scores, so their filtering differed. Repertoires were generated with immunoSEQ multiplex PCR, while TCRdb's copy carries only in-frame clones and drops some. The DNA gave D and trimming, while V, J and clone size come from that table. The sample contains 550,000 to 800,000 clones, 90% of which appear only once. Pooled CD45RO+ cells and CCR7-negative CD45RA+ TemRA cells made up CD8 memory. Sequenced material: memory CD8+ T cells from PBMCs. The subset denotes: CD45RO+ cells pooled with CCR7-negative TemRA cells. This TCR came from a man younger than 30 in good health. Some clones in this sample may be carry-over from other donors' samples.

This chain's CDR3 is CASSLWDRDYEQYF. The CDR3 DNA sequence: TGTGCCAGCAGCTTGTGGGACAGGGACTACGAGCAGTACTTC. V gene TRBV5-5 combines with J gene TRBJ2-7; 9 bases match TRBD1. The germline V gene has CDR1 SGHKS and CDR2 YYEKEE (reference sequence). This CDR3 region has 14 residues. J lost 3 bases, V lost 1 base, and 2 bases had no gene match.